These 21 T cell receptor beta chains were all obtained from the same sample, sequenced in a study of response to subunit inactivated influenza vaccine. Via MiXCR, TCRdb re-called the RT-PCR reads, giving one row per CDR3 protein. The sample has 500,000 to 600,000 distinct CDR3 sequences; about 11% are singletons. Here the sequenced sample was PBMCs from blood, taken on the day of vaccination. These receptors came from a man in his forties or fifties who received an inactivated influenza vaccine.

This clonotype was observed many times. CDR3 protein: CASSPGTGYGPEAFF. The CDR3, as DNA: TGTGCCAGCAGTCCCGGGACAGGGTATGGACCTGAAGCTTTCTTT. The V gene is TRBV6-1, the J gene TRBJ1-1, with 9 bases identical to TRBD1. CDR3 length: 15 amino acids. The V gene's germline CDR1 is MNHNS and CDR2 SASEGT. The J segment lost 6 bases and the V segment lost 5 bases, leaving 10 bases of the junction unmatched.

This clonotype was picked up a small number of times. This sequence joins TRBV6-1 and TRBJ1-1; 7 bases agree with TRBD1. V lost 7 bases, J lost 4 bases, and 15 bases stayed unmatched. CDR3 length: 16 amino acids. The V gene's germline CDR1 is MNHNS and CDR2 SASEGT. In nucleotides, the CDR3 is TGTGCCAGCACCTCCCCGGTGAGACAGGGAGGCACTGAAGCTTTCTTT. Translating gives CASTSPVRQGGTEAFF.

The CDR3 is CASRTRANYGYTF. The CDR3 DNA reads TGTGCCAGTCGGACACGAGCTAACTATGGCTACACCTTC. The chain uses TRBV6-5 and TRBJ1-2, with D possibly being TRBD1 (5 bases). Germline CDR1 MNHEY, CDR2 SVGAGI. Trimming removed 9 bases from V and 0 bases from J, with 11 bases in between. The CDR3 has 13 residues.

The genes are TRBV4-3 and TRBJ1-1; D is ambiguous. The germline V gene has CDR1 LGHNA and CDR2 YSLEER. The length of the CDR3 is 14 residues. V was clipped by 2 bases and J by 3 bases, with 10 bases between them. In DNA form, the CDR3 reads TGCGCCAGCAGCCAAAAATCTAAGTACACTGAAGCTTTCTTT. This encodes CASSQKSKYTEAFF.

The chain has TRBV12-3 or TRBV12-4 and TRBJ2-3; TRBD1 might be the D (7 bases). This CDR3 is 16 amino acids long. Trimming pared 6 bases from V and 4 bases from J, leaving 20 bases between. Here the CDR3 reads CASSSSRGEVADTQYF. For the CDR3, the DNA is TGTGCCAGCAGCTCCTCCAGGGGGGAAGTCGCAGATACGCAGTATTTT.

There are many counts of this clonotype. The CDR3 region is CASSHPLRDTYTGELFF. CDR3 coding DNA: TGTGCCAGCAGCCACCCCCTCCGGGACACCTACACCGGGGAGCTGTTTTTT. The chain recombines TRBV3-1 with TRBJ2-2; the D gene is possibly TRBD1 (6 bases). Germline V gene data show CDR1 as LGHDT and CDR2 as YNNKEL (reference sequence). The CDR3 extends over 17 amino acids. Deletions cut 3 bases from V and 3 bases from J, with 17 bases between.

J is TRBJ2-1 and V is TRBV5-5, with D possibly matching TRBD1 (5 bases). Trimming stripped 4 bases from V and 5 bases from J, with 13 bases between. CDR3 length: 14 amino acids. Germline V gene sequence: CDR1 SGHKS, CDR2 YYEKEE (reference sequence). CDR3 bases: TGTGCCAGCAGCCCGAGCGTAGGGGACAATGAGCAGTTCTTC. Protein product: CASSPSVGDNEQFF.

The chain employs TRBV5-1 and TRBJ2-7, with D hard to call. The germline V and J ends were trimmed by 4 bases and 5 bases, with 13 bases remaining between them. Germline V gene sequence: CDR1 SGHRS, CDR2 YFSETQ. There are 13 residues in the CDR3. In DNA form, the CDR3 reads TGCGCCAGCAGCCTCGAGATACGGGACGAGCAGTACTTC. Its protein is CASSLEIRDEQYF.

This clonotype was observed a few times. The gene calls are TRBV14 and TRBJ2-3; no clear D gene. Deletions cut 0 bases from V and 4 bases from J, with 8 bases between. The CDR3 loop spans 14 amino acids. Germline lookup yields CDR1 SGHDN and CDR2 FVKESK. The CDR3 bases are TGTGCCAGCAGCCAAGAGGCGGAAGCAGATACGCAGTATTTT. Protein sequence: CASSQEAEADTQYF.

The V and J genes are TRBV20-1 and TRBJ1-2; 8 bases match TRBD1. Unmatched junction bases numbered 7, after V lost 3 bases and J lost 7 bases. CDR1 is DFQATT and CDR2 is SNEGSKA in the germline V gene (reference sequence). The CDR3 is 13 residues long. Here the CDR3 reads CSARQQGERGYTF. As DNA, the CDR3 is TGCAGTGCTAGGCAACAGGGGGAACGTGGCTACACCTTC.

This clonotype was counted a few times. For the CDR3, the DNA is TGTGCCACCAGCAATTACCCCCAGAGCTCCTACAATGAGCAGTTCTTC. It specifies CATSNYPQSSYNEQFF. The rearrangement uses TRBV15 and TRBJ2-1; D uncertain. This CDR3 spans 16 amino acids. The ends were cut back, 4 bases at V and 0 bases at J, with 13 bases in the middle. Germline V gene lookup returns CDR1 LNHNV and CDR2 YYDKDF (reference sequence).

The chain employs TRBV2 and TRBJ2-3; D not certain. The germline V and J ends were trimmed by 3 bases and 0 bases, with 10 bases remaining between them. This CDR3 has 15 amino acids. Per germline, CDR1 SNHLY and CDR2 FYNNEI. The CDR3 loop is CASSDWRPSTDTQYF. The CDR3 DNA is TGTGCCAGCAGTGATTGGCGGCCTAGCACAGATACGCAGTATTTT. The full variable domain, its missing parts supplied by reference TRBV2 and TRBJ2-3, is EPEVTQTPSHQVTQMGQEVILRCVPISNHLYFYWYRQILGQKVEFLVSFYNNEISEKSEIFDDQFSVERPDGSNFTLKIRSTKLEDSAMYFCASSDWRPSTDTQYFGPGTRLTVL.

CDR3 sequence (DNA): TGTGCCAGCAGCTTATTCTCCGTTATCTCCTACAATGAGCAGTTCTTC. This codes for CASSLFSVISYNEQFF. V usage is TRBV7-9 and J usage is TRBJ2-1, with no clear D. This CDR3 contains 16 residues. V was shortened by 2 bases and J by 0 bases, with 11 bases between the two germline ends. CDR1 and CDR2 (germline): SEHNR, FQNEAQ (reference sequence).

Ten or more counts support this clonotype. This chain uses TRBV7-2 with TRBJ1-5; the D gene is possibly TRBD1 (5 bases). Trimming removed 0 bases at V and 9 bases at J, with 12 bases between. The CDR3 has 14 residues. CDR1 SGHTA and CDR2 FQGNSA come from the germline V gene. The CDR3 reads CASSLAEFRGPQHF. CDR3 coding DNA: TGTGCCAGCAGCTTAGCAGAGTTTAGGGGGCCCCAGCATTTT.

The chain is built from TRBV5-1 and TRBJ2-2; 7 bases are shared with TRBD2. The length of the CDR3 is 18 residues. The J segment lost 0 bases and the V segment lost 3 bases, leaving 11 bases of the junction unmatched. Per germline, CDR1 SGHRS and CDR2 YFSETQ. CDR3 loop: CASSSPRWGGTNTGELFF. In nucleotides, the CDR3 is TGCGCCAGCAGCTCCCCCAGGTGGGGAGGGACGAACACCGGGGAGCTGTTTTTT.

The chain carries TRBV7-9 and TRBJ1-3; weak D call: TRBD1 (5 bases). The germline V and J ends were trimmed by 6 bases and 0 bases, with 15 bases remaining between them. This CDR3 has 16 residues. Germline V gene sequence: CDR1 SEHNR, CDR2 FQNEAQ (reference sequence). CDR3 coding DNA: TGTGCCAGCAGGGGAGGGACGGTTAGCTCTGGAAACACCATATATTTT. It yields the protein CASRGGTVSSGNTIYF. Combining the CDR3 with reference TRBV7-9 and TRBJ1-3 gives the whole variable domain DTGVSQNPRHKITKRGQNVTFRCDPISEHNRLYWYRQTLGQGPEFLTYFQNEAQLEKSRLLSDRFSAERPKGSFSTLEIQRTEQGDSAMYLCASRGGTVSSGNTIYFGEGSWLTVV.

The table lists this clonotype with many counts. V and J are TRBV7-2 and TRBJ2-3, with D uncertain. The germline V gene has CDR1 SGHTA and CDR2 FQGNSA. The CDR3 loop spans 15 amino acids. V was clipped by 1 base and J by 6 bases, with 14 bases between them. In DNA, the CDR3 is TGTGCCAGCAGCTTAGTAAACTCAAGAATGGATACGCAGTATTTT. It is translated as CASSLVNSRMDTQYF.

This clonotype was seen a handful of times. V is TRBV20-1 and J is TRBJ2-5; 9 nucleotides match TRBD2. CDR1 and CDR2 (germline): DFQATT, SNEGSKA (reference sequence). The length of the CDR3 is 16 residues. V gave up 3 bases and J gave up 2 bases; unmatched junction bases: 10. The CDR3 reads CSASGSGGKAQETQYF. The DNA of the CDR3 is TGCAGTGCTAGTGGTAGCGGGGGAAAGGCACAAGAGACCCAGTACTTC.

The chain employs TRBV6-1 and TRBJ2-5; D is tentatively TRBD1 or TRBD2 (5 bases each). Trimming took 0 bases from V and 7 from J, leaving 21 bases between them. Germline V gene lookup returns CDR1 MNHNS and CDR2 SASEGT. The CDR3 has 17 amino acids. In DNA, the CDR3 is TGTGCCAGCAGTGAAGCACCGTCTTCCGGGACGCTCGGGACCCAGTACTTC. This gives the protein CASSEAPSSGTLGTQYF.

The sample holds a few counts of this clonotype. The V gene is TRBV14, the J gene TRBJ1-3; D remains ambiguous. Germline V gene lookup returns CDR1 SGHDN and CDR2 FVKESK. Trimming removed 1 base from V and 5 bases from J, with 9 bases in between. The CDR3 sequence is 14 residues long. In DNA, the CDR3 is TGTGCCAGCAGCCAAGGACCTGCTCGAAACACCATATATTTT. As protein: CASSQGPARNTIYF.

By share, this clonotype counts as hyperexpanded. V and J are TRBV6-2 or TRBV6-3 and TRBJ2-7; D remains unclear. The CDR3 extends over 12 amino acids. Germline-derived CDR1 and CDR2 are MNHEY and SVGEGT. Trimming pared 5 bases from V and 7 bases from J, leaving 12 bases between. Here the CDR3 DNA reads TGTGCCAGCAGTCCAAACATCGGGGAGCAGTACTTC. Translating gives CASSPNIGEQYF.